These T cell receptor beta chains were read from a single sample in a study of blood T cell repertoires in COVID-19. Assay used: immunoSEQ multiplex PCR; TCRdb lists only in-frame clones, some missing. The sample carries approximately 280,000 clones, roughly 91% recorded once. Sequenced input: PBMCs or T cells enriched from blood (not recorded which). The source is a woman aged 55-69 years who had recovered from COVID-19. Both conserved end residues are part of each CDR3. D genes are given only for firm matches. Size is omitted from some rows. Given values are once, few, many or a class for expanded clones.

CDR3 protein: CASSPGLNYGYTF
CDR3 DNA: TGTGCCAGCAGCCCGGGACTTAACTATGGCTACACCTTC
D gene: -
CDR3 length: 13
V gene: TRBV11-2
J gene: TRBJ1-2
clone size: -

CDR3 protein: CASSFGSNTEAFF
CDR3 DNA: TGTGCCAGCAGCTTCGGGTCGAACACTGAAGCTTTCTTT
D gene: -
CDR3 length: 13
V gene: TRBV5-6
J gene: TRBJ1-1
clone size: -

CDR3 protein: CASSFRTGGEKLFF
CDR3 DNA: TGTGCCAGCAGTTTTAGGACAGGGGGCGAAAAACTGTTTTTT
D gene: TRBD1
CDR3 length: 14
V gene: TRBV28
J gene: TRBJ1-4
clone size: -

CDR3 protein: CASSLTVNTGELFF
CDR3 DNA: TGTGCCAGCAGTTTGACAGTTAACACCGGGGAGCTGTTTTTT
D gene: -
CDR3 length: 14
V gene: TRBV27
J gene: TRBJ2-2
clone size: few

CDR3 protein: CASSYSSQGTGNTIYF
CDR3 DNA: TGTGCCAGCAGTTACTCGTCGCAGGGGACTGGAAACACCATATATTTT
D gene: -
CDR3 length: 16
V gene: TRBV6-5
J gene: TRBJ1-3
clone size: -

CDR3 protein: CSVEDLGTQTQYF
CDR3 DNA: TGCAGCGTTGAAGATCTAGGCACACAGACCCAGTACTTC
D gene: -
CDR3 length: 13
V gene: TRBV29-1
J gene: TRBJ2-5
clone size: -

CDR3 protein: CATRDDRRETQYF
CDR3 DNA: TGTGCCACCCGAGATGACAGGCGAGAGACCCAGTACTTC
D gene: -
CDR3 length: 13
V gene: TRBV6-4
J gene: TRBJ2-5
clone size: -

CDR3 protein: CASSYGGSLDEQYF
CDR3 DNA: TGTGCCAGCAGTTACGGGGGCTCACTCGACGAGCAGTACTTC
D gene: -
CDR3 length: 14
V gene: TRBV6-5
J gene: TRBJ2-7
clone size: -

CDR3 protein: CASSLRLAGVQETQYF
CDR3 DNA: TGTGCCAGCAGTCTCAGACTAGCGGGGGTCCAAGAGACCCAGTACTTC
D gene: TRBD2
CDR3 length: 16
V gene: TRBV27
J gene: TRBJ2-5
clone size: few

CDR3 protein: CASSQRNEKLFF
CDR3 DNA: TGCGCCAGCAGCCAGAGAAATGAAAAACTGTTTTTT
D gene: -
CDR3 length: 12
V gene: TRBV4-1
J gene: TRBJ1-4
clone size: -

CDR3 protein: CASSSNTGTGGPVEPRTQYF
CDR3 DNA: TGTGCCAGCAGCTCCAATACCGGGACAGGGGGCCCGGTTGAACCCCGTACGCAGTATTTT
D gene: TRBD1
CDR3 length: 20
V gene: TRBV7-3
J gene: TRBJ2-3
clone size: -

CDR3 protein: CASSEAGGTEAFF
CDR3 DNA: TGTGCCAGCAGTGAGGCCGGGGGCACTGAAGCTTTCTTT
D gene: -
CDR3 length: 13
V gene: TRBV6-4
J gene: TRBJ1-1
clone size: -

CDR3 protein: CASRGTGGNQPQHF
CDR3 DNA: TGTGCCAGCAGGGGCACAGGTGGCAATCAGCCCCAGCATTTT
D gene: -
CDR3 length: 14
V gene: TRBV25-1
J gene: TRBJ1-5
clone size: -

CDR3 protein: CATSDSPGYGYTF
CDR3 DNA: TGTGCCACCAGTGACTCCCCGGGCTATGGCTACACCTTC
D gene: -
CDR3 length: 13
V gene: TRBV24-1
J gene: TRBJ1-2
clone size: -

CDR3 protein: CASSIEQGLGYTF
CDR3 DNA: TGTGCCAGTAGTATTGAACAGGGCCTGGGCTACACCTTC
D gene: -
CDR3 length: 13
V gene: TRBV19
J gene: TRBJ1-2
clone size: -

CDR3 protein: CASSPVGAINQPQHF
CDR3 DNA: TGTGCCAGCTCACCAGTGGGGGCGATAAATCAGCCCCAGCATTTT
D gene: -
CDR3 length: 15
V gene: TRBV18
J gene: TRBJ1-5
clone size: -

CDR3 protein: CASTNRGQDTGELFF
CDR3 DNA: TGCGCCAGCACCAACAGGGGCCAAGACACCGGGGAGCTGTTTTTT
D gene: TRBD1
CDR3 length: 15
V gene: TRBV5-1
J gene: TRBJ2-2
clone size: -

CDR3 protein: CASSEAARAHGYTF
CDR3 DNA: TGTGCCAGCAGTGAAGCGGCCAGGGCTCATGGCTACACCTTC
D gene: -
CDR3 length: 14
V gene: TRBV6-1
J gene: TRBJ1-2
clone size: -

CDR3 protein: CASSVQGQPQHF
CDR3 DNA: TGTGCCAGCAGCGTACAGGGTCAGCCCCAGCATTTT
D gene: -
CDR3 length: 12
V gene: TRBV5-4
J gene: TRBJ1-5
clone size: -

CDR3 protein: CASSLESSGFMGVNTGELFF
CDR3 DNA: TGTGCCAGCAGCTTAGAATCTAGCGGGTTTATGGGGGTAAACACCGGGGAGCTGTTTTTT
D gene: TRBD2
CDR3 length: 20
V gene: TRBV11-3
J gene: TRBJ2-2
clone size: -